This T cell receptor beta chain was identified in a study of CD8+CD57+ T cells in acquired aplastic anemia. Across the study: Sorted cells (CD4+ and CD8+) yielded DNA amounts that averaged roughly 3 ug.

General study findings and limits: Patients and controls had CD8+ Simpson's diversity values that were not significantly distinct.

Profiling that covered TCR beta VDJ and CDR3 relied on genomic DNA as its template. TCRdb reprocessed the reads with MiXCR, giving one entry per CDR3 protein. The sample shows approximately 170,000 distinct CDR3 sequences, roughly 50% of them seen only once. In patients chosen for sequencing, flow cytometry had shown CD8+CD57+ cell expansion. Severe acquired aplastic anemia affected all patients. About this clonotype itself: Its antigen is as yet unknown.

The germline V gene encodes CDR1 LNHDA and CDR2 SQIVND (reference sequence). The CDR3 spans 15 residues. Trimming took 3 bases from V and 9 from J; bases not matched to a gene: 9. The specimen was sorted CD4+, CD8+, or CD8+CD57+ T cells (not recorded which) from PBMCs. V and J are TRBV19 and TRBJ2-7; 12 nucleotides line up with TRBD1. This receptor was obtained from a human donor with aplastic anemia. The CDR3 DNA sequence: TGTGCCAGTAGTATTCCGGGACAGGGGGCTCGCGTGCAGTACTTC. Translated: CASSIPGQGARVQYF.